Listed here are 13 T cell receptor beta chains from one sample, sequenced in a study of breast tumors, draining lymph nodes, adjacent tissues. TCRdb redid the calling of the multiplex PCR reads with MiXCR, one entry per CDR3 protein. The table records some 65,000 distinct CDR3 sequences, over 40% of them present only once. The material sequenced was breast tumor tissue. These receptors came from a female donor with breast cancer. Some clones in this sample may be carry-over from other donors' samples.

As DNA, the CDR3 is TGCGCCAGCAGCTTGGCCGCTAGCGGGGGGGTTAATGAGCAGTTCTTC. It is translated as CASSLAASGGVNEQFF. This chain connects TRBV5-1 to TRBJ2-1, with 12 bases aligning to TRBD2. The CDR3 consists of 16 residues. Per the germline V gene, CDR1 is SGHRS and CDR2 is YFSETQ. V was pared by 0 bases and J by 7 bases, with 5 bases of the junction left unmatched.

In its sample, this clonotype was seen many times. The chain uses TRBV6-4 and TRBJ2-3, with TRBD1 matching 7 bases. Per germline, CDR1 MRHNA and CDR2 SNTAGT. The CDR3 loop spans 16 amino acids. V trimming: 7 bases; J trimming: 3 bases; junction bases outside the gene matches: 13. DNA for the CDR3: TGTGCCAGCACCCGCCGTAAAGGGGGCGCGACAGATACGCAGTATTTT. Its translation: CASTRRKGGATDTQYF.

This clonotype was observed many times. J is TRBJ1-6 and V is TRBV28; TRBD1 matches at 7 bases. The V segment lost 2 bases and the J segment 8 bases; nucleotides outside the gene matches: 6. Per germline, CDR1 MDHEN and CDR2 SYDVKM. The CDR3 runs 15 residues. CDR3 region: CASSLPGQRYSPLHF. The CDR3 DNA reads TGTGCCAGCAGTTTACCGGGACAGAGATATTCACCCCTCCACTTT.

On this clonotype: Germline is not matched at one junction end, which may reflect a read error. The CDR3 region has the DNA TGCAGCGTTGAAGACAGGGGGCAATCTAATGAAAAACCGTTTTTT. Its translation: CSVEDRGQSNEKPFF. This chain joins TRBV29-1 and TRBJ1-4, with TRBD1 identical over 8 bases. The CDR3 covers 15 residues. The germline V gene has CDR1 SQVTM and CDR2 ANQGSEA.

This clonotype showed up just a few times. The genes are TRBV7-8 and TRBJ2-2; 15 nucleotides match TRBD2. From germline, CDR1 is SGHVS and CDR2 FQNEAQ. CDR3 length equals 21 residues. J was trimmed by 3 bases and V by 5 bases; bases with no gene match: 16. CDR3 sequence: CASSPLDWEGLAGGDTGELFF. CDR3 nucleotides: TGTGCCAGCAGCCCCCTTGACTGGGAGGGACTAGCGGGGGGCGACACCGGGGAGCTGTTTTTT. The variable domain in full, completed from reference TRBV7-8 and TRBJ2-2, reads GAGVSQSPRYKVAKRGQDVALRCDPISGHVSLFWYQQALGQGPEFLTYFQNEAQLDKSGLPSDRFFAERPEGSVSTLKIQRTQQEDSAVYLCASSPLDWEGLAGGDTGELFFGEGSRLTVL.

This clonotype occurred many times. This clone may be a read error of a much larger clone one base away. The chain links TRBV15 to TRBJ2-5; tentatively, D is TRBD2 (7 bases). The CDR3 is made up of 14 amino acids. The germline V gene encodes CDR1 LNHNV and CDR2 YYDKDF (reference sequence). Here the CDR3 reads CATGRGGGSETQYF. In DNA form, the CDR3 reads TGTGCCACCGGCAGAGGGGGGGGTTCTGAGACCCAGTACTTC.

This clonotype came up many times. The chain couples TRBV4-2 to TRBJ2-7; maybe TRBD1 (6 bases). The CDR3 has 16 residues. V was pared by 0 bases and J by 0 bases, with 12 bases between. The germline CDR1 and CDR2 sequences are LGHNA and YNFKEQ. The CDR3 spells CASSQDVGATSYEQYF. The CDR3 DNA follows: TGTGCCAGCAGCCAAGATGTGGGGGCGACCTCCTACGAGCAGTACTTC.

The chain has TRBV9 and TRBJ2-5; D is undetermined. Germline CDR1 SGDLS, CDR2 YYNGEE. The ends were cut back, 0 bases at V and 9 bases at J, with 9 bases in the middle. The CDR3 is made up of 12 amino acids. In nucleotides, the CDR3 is TGTGCCAGCAGCGTAGGGCGTGGGGCCCAGTACTTC. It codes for CASSVGRGAQYF.

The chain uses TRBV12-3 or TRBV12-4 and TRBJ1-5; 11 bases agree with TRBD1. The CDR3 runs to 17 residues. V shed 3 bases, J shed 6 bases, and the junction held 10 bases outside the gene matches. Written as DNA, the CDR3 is TGTGCCAGCAGTTTCTACGGGGGACAGGGGGACAGTCAGCCCCAGCATTTT. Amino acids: CASSFYGGQGDSQPQHF.

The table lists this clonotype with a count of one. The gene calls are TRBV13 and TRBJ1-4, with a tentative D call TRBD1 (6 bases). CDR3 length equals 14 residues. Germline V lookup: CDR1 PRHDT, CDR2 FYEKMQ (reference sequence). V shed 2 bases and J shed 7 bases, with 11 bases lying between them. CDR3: CASSLNQGSEKLFF. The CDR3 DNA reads TGTGCCAGCAGCTTAAACCAGGGGTCTGAAAAACTGTTTTTT.

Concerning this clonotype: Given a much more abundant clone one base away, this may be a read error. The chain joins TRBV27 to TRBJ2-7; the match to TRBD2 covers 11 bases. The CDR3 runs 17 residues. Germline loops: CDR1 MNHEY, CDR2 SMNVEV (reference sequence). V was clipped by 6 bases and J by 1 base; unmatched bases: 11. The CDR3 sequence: CASRPTSGERKSYEQYF. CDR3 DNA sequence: TGTGCCAGCAGACCGACTAGCGGGGAGAGAAAGTCCTACGAGCAGTACTTC.

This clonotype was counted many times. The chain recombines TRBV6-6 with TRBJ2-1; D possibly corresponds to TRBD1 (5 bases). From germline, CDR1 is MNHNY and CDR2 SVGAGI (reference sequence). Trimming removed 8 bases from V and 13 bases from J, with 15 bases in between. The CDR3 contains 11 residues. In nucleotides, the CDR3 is TGTGCCAGCTGGGTTAGTGGACAACAGTTCTTC. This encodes CASWVSGQQFF.

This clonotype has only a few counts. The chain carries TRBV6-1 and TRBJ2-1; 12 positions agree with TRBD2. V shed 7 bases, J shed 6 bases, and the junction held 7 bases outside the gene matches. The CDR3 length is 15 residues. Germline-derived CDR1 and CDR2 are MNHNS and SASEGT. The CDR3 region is CASTEGLAGSNEQFF. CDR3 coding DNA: TGTGCCAGCACCGAAGGACTAGCGGGGTCCAATGAGCAGTTCTTC.